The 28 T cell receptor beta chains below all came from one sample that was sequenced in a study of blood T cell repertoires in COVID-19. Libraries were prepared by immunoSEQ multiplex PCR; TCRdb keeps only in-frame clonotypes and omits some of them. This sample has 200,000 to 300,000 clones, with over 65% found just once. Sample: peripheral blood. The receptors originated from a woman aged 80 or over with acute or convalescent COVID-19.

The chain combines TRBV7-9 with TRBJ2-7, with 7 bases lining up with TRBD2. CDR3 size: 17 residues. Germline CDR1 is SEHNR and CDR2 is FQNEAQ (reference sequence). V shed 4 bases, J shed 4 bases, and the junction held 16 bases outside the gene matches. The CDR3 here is CASSSIRREAVFYEQYF. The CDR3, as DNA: TGTGCCAGCAGCTCCATACGACGGGAGGCTGTTTTTTACGAGCAGTACTTC. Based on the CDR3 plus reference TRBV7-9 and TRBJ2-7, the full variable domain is DTGVSQNPRHKITKRGQNVTFRCDPISEHNRLYWYRQTLGQGPEFLTYFQNEAQLEKSRLLSDRFSAERPKGSFSTLEIQRTEQGDSAMYLCASSSIRREAVFYEQYFGPGTRLTVT.

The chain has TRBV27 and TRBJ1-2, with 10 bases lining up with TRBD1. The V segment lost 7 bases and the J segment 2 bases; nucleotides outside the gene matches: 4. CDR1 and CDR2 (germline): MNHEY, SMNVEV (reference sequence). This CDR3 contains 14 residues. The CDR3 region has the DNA TGTGCCAGCACACGGGGACAGGGGAACTATGGCTACACCTTC. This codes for CASTRGQGNYGYTF.

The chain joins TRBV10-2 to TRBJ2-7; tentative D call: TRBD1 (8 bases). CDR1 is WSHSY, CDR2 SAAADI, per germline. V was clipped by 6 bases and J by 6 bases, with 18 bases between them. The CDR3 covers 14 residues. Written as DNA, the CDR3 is TGCGCCAGCAGCGCTACAGGGGGGGTCGCCGAGCAGTACTTC. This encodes CASSATGGVAEQYF.

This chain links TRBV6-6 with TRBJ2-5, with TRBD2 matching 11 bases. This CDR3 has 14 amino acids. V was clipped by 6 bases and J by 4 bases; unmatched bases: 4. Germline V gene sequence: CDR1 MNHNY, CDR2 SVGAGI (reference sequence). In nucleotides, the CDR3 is TGTGCCAGCAGGGACACTAGCGGGGGAGAGACCCAGTACTTC. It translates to CASRDTSGGETQYF.

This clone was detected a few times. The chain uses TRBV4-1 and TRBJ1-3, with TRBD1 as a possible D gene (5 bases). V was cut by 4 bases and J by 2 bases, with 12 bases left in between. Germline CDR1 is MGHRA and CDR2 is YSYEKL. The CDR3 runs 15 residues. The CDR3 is CASSRLGLPGNTIYF. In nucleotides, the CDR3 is TGCGCCAGCAGCCGGTTGGGACTCCCTGGAAACACCATATATTTT.

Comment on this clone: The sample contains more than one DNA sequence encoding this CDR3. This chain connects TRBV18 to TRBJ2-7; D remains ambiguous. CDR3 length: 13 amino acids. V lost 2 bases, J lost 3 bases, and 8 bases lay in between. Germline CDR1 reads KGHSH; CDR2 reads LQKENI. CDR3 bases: TGTGCCAGCTCACCAGGCTCGTACTACGAGCAGTACTTC. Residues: CASSPGSYYEQYF.

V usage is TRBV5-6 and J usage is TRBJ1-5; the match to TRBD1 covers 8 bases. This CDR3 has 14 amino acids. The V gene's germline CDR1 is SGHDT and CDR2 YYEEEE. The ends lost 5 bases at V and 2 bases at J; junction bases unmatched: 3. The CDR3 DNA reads TGTGCCAGCAGTCAGGGGGCAGGCAATCAGCCCCAGCATTTT. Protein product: CASSQGAGNQPQHF. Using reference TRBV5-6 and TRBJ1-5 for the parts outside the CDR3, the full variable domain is DAGVTQSPTHLIKTRGQQVTLRCSPKSGHDTVSWYQQALGQGPQFIFQYYEEEERQRGNFPDRFSGHQFPNYSSELNVNALLLGDSALYLCASSQGAGNQPQHFGDGTRLSIL.

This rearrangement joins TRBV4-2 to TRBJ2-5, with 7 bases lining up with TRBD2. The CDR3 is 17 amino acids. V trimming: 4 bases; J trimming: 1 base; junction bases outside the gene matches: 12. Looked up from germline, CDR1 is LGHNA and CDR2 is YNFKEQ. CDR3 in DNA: TGTGCCAGCAGCCCGGACCGAAGCGGGGCCGTCCAAGAGACCCAGTACTTC. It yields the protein CASSPDRSGAVQETQYF.

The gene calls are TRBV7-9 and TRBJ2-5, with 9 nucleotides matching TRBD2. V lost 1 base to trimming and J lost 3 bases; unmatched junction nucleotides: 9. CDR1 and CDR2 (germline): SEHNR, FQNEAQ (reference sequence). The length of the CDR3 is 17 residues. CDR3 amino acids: CASSLGSGGPSKETQYF. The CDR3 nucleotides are TGTGCCAGCAGCTTAGGGAGCGGGGGGCCGAGCAAAGAGACCCAGTACTTC.

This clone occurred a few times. CDR3 residues: CASTQTGVNYGYTF. Written as DNA, the CDR3 is TGTGCCAGCACCCAGACAGGCGTCAACTATGGCTACACCTTC. The chain is built from TRBV6-5 and TRBJ1-2; D perhaps matches TRBD1 (6 bases). Trimming took 7 bases from V and 2 from J, leaving 14 bases between them. The CDR3 runs to 14 residues. The germline V gene has CDR1 MNHEY and CDR2 SVGAGI.

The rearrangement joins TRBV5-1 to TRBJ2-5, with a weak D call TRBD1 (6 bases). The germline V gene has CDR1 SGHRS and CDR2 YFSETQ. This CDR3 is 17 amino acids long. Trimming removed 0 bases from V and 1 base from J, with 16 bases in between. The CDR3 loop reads CASSLGGRPRGQETQYF. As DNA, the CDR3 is TGCGCCAGCAGCTTGGGCGGCAGACCCAGGGGCCAAGAGACCCAGTACTTC.

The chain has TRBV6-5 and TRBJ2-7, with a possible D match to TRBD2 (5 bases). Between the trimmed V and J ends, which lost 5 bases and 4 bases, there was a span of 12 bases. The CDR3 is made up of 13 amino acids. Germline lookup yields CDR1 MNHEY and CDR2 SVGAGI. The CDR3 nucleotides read TGTGCCAGCAGTCAACGAGTAGCGTACGAGCAGTACTTC. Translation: CASSQRVAYEQYF.

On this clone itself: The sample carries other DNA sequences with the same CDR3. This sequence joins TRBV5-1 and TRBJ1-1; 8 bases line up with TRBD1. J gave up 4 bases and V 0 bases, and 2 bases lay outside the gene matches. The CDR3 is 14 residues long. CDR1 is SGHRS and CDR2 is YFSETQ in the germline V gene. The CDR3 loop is CASSLGQGATEAFF. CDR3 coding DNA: TGCGCCAGCAGCTTGGGGCAGGGGGCCACTGAAGCTTTCTTT.

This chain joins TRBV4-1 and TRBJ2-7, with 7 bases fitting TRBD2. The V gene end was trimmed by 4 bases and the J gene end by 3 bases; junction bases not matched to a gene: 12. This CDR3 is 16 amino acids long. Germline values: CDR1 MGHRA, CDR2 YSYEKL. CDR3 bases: TGCGCCAGCAGCCGATCCCCAGCTAGCGGCTTCTACGAGCAGTACTTC. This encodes CASSRSPASGFYEQYF.

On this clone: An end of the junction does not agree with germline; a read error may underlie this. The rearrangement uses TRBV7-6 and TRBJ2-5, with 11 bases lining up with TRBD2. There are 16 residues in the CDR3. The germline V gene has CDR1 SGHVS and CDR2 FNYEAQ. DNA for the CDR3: TGTGCCAGCAGACGCCTCGGTAGAGCTAGCGGGGGGCCCAGCCACTTC. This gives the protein CASRRLGRASGGPSHF. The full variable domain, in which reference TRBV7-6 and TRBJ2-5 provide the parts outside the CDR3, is GAGVSQSPRYKVTKRGQDVALRCDPISGHVSLYWYRQALGQGPEFLTYFNYEAQQDKSGLPNDRFSAERPEGSISTLTIQRTEQRDSAMYRCASRRLGRASGGPSHFGPGTRLLVL.

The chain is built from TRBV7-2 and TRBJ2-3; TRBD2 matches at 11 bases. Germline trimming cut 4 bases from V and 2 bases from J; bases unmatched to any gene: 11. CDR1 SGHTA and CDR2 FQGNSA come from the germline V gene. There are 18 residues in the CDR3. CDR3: CASSSTGTSGIFTDTQYF. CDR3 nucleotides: TGTGCCAGCAGCTCAACGGGGACTAGCGGTATTTTCACAGATACGCAGTATTTT.

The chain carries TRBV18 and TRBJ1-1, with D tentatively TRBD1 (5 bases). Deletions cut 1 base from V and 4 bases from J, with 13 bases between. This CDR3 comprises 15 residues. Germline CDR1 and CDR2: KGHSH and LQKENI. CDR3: CASSPQGRGGTEAFF. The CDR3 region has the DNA TGTGCCAGCTCACCACAGGGGCGAGGTGGCACTGAAGCTTTCTTT.

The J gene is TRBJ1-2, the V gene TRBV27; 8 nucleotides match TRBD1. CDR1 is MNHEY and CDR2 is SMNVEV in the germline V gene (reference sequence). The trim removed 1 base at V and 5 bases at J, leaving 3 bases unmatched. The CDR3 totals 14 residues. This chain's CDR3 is CASSLFDRGYGYTF. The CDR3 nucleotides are TGTGCCAGCAGTTTATTCGACAGGGGATATGGCTACACCTTC.

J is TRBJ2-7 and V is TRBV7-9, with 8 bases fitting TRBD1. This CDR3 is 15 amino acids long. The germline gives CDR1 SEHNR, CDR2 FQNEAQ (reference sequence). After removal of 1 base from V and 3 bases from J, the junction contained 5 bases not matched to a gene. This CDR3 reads CASSLVSTGGYEQYF. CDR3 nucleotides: TGTGCCAGCAGCTTAGTCAGCACAGGGGGCTACGAGCAGTACTTC.

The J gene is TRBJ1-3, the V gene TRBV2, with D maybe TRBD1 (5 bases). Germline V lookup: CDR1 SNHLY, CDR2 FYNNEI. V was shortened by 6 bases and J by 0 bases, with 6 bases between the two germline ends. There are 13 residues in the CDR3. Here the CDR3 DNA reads TGTGCCAGCAGCCAGGGCTCTGGAAACACCATATATTTT. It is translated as CASSQGSGNTIYF.

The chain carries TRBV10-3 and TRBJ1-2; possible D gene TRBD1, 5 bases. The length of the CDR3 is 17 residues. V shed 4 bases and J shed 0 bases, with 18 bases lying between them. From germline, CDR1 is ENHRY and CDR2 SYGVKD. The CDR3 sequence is CAISAPGGGAANYGYTF. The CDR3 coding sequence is TGTGCCATCAGTGCTCCGGGGGGTGGGGCAGCTAACTATGGCTACACCTTC.

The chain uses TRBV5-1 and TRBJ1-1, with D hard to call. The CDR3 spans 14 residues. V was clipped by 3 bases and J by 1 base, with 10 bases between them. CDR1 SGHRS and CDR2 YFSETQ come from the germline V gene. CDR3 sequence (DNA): TGCGCCAGCAGCTCACTCGACAAGAACACTGAAGCTTTCTTT. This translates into CASSSLDKNTEAFF.

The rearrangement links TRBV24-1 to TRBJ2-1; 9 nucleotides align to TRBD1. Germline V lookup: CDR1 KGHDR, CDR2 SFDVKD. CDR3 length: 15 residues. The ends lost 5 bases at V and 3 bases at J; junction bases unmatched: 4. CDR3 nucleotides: TGTGCCACCAGTGGAGGGGACAGGGTCTACAATGAGCAGTTCTTC. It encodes CATSGGDRVYNEQFF.

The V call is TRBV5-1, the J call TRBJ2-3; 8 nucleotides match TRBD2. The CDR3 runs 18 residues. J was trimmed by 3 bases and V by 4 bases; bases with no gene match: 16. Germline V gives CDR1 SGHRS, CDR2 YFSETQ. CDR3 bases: TGCGCCAGCAGCCACCGGGGGGGCGCGACAACAAAAACAGATACGCAGTATTTT. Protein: CASSHRGGATTKTDTQYF.

This CDR3 reads CASSQGHEQYF. The DNA of the CDR3 is TGTGCCAGCAGCCAGGGGCACGAGCAGTACTTC. The genes are TRBV5-6 and TRBJ2-7, with D perhaps TRBD1 (6 bases). The CDR3 extends over 11 amino acids. Between the trimmed V and J ends, which lost 4 bases and 5 bases, there was a span of 7 bases. CDR1 is SGHDT and CDR2 is YYEEEE in the germline V gene.

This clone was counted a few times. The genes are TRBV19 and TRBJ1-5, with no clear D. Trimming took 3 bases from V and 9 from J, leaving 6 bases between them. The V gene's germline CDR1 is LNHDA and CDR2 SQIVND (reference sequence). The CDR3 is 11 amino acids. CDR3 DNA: TGTGCCAGTAGTATGGAGGGGCCCCAGCATTTT. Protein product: CASSMEGPQHF.

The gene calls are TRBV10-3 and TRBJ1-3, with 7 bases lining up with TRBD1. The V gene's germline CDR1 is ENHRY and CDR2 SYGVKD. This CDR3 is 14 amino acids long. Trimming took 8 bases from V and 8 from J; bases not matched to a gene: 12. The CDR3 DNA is TGTGCCATCCGACAGGGTCTTCTTTCTGACACCATATATTTT. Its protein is CAIRQGLLSDTIYF.

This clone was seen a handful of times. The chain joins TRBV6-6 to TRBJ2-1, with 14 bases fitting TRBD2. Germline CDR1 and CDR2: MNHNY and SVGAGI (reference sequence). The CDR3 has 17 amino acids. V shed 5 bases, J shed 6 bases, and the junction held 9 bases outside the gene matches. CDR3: CASSPWTSGRKGNEQFF. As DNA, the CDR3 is TGTGCCAGCAGTCCATGGACTAGCGGGAGGAAGGGCAATGAGCAGTTCTTC.